This T cell receptor beta chain originates from a study of a mutant IDH1 vaccine in newly diagnosed glioma. Study-level information: Investigators started vaccination 4-6 weeks after radiotherapy alone, or with temozolomide cycles. Study-wide points: The vaccine induced immune responses, and these occurred in around 94% of patients. Pseudoprogression seemed unlinked to shifts in top peripheral T cell clonotypes.

Using immunoSEQ multiplex PCR, the repertoire was profiled, and TCRdb retains in-frame clones only, with some absent. Of tens of thousands of clones in the sample, 70% were seen once. As to this clone: As yet, its antigen is unknown.

Noted time point: week 11, during vaccination. Doses comprised 300 ug of mutant IDH1 20-mer peptide each, plus topical imiquimod. New WHO grade 3 or 4 IDH1-mutant, ATRX-lost astrocytomas were present in all donors. This specimen was peripheral blood mononuclear cells (PBMCs), taken from a glioma patient whose treatment included an IDH1 peptide vaccine. The clonotype comes from a man between 18 and 35 years old with glioma. Some clones in this sample may be carry-over from other donors' samples.

Written as DNA, the CDR3 is TGCGCCAGCAGCTTGGTTCGGGGTAACACCGGGGAGCTGTTTTTT. The encoded protein is CASSLVRGNTGELFF. The rearrangement links TRBV5-1 to TRBJ2-2; TRBD2 might be the D (5 bases). Germline CDR1 is SGHRS and CDR2 is YFSETQ. Trimming removed 0 bases at V and 2 bases at J, with 8 bases between. CDR3 length: 15 residues. The whole variable domain, filled in from reference TRBV5-1 and TRBJ2-2, reads KAGVTQTPRYLIKTRGQQVTLSCSPISGHRSVSWYQQTPGQGLQFLFEYFSETQRNKGNFPGRFSGRQFSNSRSEMNVSTLELGDSALYLCASSLVRGNTGELFFGEGSRLTVL.